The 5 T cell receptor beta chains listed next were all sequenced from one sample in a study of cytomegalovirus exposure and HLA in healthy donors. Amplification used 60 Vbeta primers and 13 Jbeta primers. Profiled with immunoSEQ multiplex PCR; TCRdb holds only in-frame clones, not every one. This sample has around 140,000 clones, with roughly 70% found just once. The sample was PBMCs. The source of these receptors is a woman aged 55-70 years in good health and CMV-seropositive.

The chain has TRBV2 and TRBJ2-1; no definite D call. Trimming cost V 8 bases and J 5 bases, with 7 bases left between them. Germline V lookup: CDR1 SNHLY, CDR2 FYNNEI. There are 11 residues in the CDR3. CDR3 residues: CASSYDNEQFF. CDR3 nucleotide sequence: TGTGCCAGCTCCTACGACAATGAGCAGTTCTTC.

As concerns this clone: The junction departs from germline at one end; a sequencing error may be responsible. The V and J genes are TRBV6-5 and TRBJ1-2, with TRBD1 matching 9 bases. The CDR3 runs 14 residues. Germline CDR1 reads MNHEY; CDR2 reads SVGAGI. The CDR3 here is CASSPGTGLRGYAF. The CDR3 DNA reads TGTGCCAGCAGCCCCGGGACAGGGTTACGGGGCTACGCCTTC.

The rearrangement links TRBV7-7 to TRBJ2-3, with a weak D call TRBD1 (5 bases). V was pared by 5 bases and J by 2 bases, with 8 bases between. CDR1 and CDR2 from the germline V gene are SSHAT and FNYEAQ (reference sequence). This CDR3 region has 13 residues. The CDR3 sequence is CASSTRVTDTQYF. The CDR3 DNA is TGTGCCAGCAGCACCAGGGTCACAGATACGCAGTATTTT.

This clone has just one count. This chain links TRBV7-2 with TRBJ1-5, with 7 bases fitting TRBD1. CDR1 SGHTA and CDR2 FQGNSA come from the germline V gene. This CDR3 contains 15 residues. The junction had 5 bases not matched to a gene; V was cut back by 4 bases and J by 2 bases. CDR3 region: CASSSRGFGNQPQHF. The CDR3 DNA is TGTGCCAGCAGCTCCAGGGGGTTCGGCAATCAGCCCCAGCATTTT.

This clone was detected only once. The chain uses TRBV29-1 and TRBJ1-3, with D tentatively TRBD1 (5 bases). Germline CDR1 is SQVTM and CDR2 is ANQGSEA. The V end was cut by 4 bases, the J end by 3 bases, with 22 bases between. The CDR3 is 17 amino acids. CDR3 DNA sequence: TGCAGCGTTGCCATCGCGGCACCACAGGCAGGTGGAAACACCATATATTTT. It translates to CSVAIAAPQAGGNTIYF.